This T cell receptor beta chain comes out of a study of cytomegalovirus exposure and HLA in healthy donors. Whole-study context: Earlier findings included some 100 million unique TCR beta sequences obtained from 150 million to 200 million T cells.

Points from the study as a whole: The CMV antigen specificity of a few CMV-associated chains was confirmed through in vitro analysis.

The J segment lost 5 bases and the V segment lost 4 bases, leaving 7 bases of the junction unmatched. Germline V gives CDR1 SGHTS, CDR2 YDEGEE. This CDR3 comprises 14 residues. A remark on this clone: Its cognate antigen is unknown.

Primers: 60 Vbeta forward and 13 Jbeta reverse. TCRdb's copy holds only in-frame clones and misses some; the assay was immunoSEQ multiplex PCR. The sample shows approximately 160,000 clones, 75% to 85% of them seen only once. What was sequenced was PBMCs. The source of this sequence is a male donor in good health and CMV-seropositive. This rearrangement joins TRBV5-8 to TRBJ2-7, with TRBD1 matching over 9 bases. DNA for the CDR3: TGTGCCAGCAGCCCGGGACAGGGAATCCACGAGCAGTACTTC. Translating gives CASSPGQGIHEQYF.